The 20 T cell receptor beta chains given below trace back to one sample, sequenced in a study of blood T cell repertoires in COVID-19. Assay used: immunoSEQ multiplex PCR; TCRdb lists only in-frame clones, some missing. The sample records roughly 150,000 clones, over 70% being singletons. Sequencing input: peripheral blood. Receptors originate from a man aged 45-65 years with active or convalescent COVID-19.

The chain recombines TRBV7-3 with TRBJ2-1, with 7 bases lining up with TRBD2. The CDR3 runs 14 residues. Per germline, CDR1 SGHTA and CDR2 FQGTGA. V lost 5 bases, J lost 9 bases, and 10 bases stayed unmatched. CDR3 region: CASSLLVREGEQFF. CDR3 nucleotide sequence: TGTGCCAGCAGCCTCTTAGTAAGGGAGGGTGAGCAGTTCTTC.

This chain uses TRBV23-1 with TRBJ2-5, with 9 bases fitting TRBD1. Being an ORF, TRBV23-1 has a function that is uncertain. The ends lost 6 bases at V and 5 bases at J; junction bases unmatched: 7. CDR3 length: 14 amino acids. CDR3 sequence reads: CASRPRTGVETQYF. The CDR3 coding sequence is TGCGCCAGCAGACCCAGGACAGGGGTCGAGACCCAGTACTTC.

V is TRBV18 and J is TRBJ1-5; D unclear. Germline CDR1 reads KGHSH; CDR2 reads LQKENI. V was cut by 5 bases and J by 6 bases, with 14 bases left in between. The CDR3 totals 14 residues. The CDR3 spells CASSSYGRAQPQHF. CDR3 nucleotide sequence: TGTGCCAGCTCATCATACGGGAGGGCTCAGCCCCAGCATTTT.

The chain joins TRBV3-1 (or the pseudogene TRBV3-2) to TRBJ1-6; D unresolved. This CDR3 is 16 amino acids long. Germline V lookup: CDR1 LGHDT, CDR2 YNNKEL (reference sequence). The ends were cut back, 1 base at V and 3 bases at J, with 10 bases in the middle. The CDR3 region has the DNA TGTGCCAGCAGCCAAGTTCCCGACATCTATAATTCACCCCTCCACTTT. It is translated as CASSQVPDIYNSPLHF.

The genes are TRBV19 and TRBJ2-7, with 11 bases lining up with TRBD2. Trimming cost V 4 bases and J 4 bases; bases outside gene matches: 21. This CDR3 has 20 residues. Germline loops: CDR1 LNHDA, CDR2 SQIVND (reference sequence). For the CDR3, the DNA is TGTGCCAGTAGTACAGTCTACCCGGAATATAGCGGGAGGGCCATATACGAGCAGTACTTC. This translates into CASSTVYPEYSGRAIYEQYF.

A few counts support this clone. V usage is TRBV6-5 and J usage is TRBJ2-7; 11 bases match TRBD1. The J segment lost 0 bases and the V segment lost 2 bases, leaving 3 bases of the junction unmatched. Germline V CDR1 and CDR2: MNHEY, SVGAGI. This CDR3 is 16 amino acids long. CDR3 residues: CASSYPGTGGSYEQYF. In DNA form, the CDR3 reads TGTGCCAGCAGTTACCCCGGGACAGGGGGCTCCTACGAGCAGTACTTC.

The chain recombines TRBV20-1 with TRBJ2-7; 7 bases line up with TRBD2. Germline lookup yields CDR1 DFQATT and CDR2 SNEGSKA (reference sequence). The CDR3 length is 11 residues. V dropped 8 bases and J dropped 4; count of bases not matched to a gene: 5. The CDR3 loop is CSMDGGYEQYF. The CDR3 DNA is TGCAGTATGGACGGGGGGTACGAGCAGTACTTC.

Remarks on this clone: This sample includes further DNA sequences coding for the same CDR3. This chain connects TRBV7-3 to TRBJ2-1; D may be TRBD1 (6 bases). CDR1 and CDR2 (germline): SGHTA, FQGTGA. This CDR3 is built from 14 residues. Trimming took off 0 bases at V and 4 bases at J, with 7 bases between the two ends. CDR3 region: CASSLTGGYNEQFF. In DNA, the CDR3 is TGTGCCAGCAGCTTAACAGGGGGATACAATGAGCAGTTCTTC.

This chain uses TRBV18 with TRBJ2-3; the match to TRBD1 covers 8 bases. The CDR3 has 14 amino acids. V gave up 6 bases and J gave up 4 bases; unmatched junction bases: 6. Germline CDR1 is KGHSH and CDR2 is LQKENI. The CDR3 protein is CASSRTGPPDTQYF. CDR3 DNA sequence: TGTGCCAGCTCCCGGACAGGGCCGCCAGATACGCAGTATTTT.

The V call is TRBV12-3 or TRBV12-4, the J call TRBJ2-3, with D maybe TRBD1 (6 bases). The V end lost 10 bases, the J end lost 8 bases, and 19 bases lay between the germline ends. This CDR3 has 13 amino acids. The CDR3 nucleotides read TGTGCCATTACAAACAGGGTATCCAGTACGCAGTATTTT. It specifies CAITNRVSSTQYF.

Here the CDR3 reads CASSVGQGGYEQYF. The DNA of the CDR3 is TGTGCCAGCAGCGTAGGCCAGGGGGGATACGAGCAGTACTTC. V and J are TRBV9 and TRBJ2-7; D perhaps matches TRBD1 (7 bases). There are 14 residues in the CDR3. The V gene's germline CDR1 is SGDLS and CDR2 YYNGEE. The V end was cut by 0 bases, the J end by 4 bases, with 11 bases between. The whole variable domain, remainder taken from reference TRBV9 and TRBJ2-7, is DSGVTQTPKHLITATGQRVTLRCSPRSGDLSVYWYQQSLDQGLQFLIQYYNGEERAKGNILERFSAQQFPDLHSELNLSSLELGDSALYFCASSVGQGGYEQYFGPGTRLTVT.

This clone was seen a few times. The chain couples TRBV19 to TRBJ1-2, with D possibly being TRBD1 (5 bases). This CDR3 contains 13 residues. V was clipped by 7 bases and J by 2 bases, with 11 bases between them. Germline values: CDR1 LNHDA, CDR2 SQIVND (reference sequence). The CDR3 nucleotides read TGTGCCAGTACCCCCCAGGGCAACTATGGCTACACCTTC. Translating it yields CASTPQGNYGYTF.

The CDR3 DNA reads as TGTGCCAGCAGCTTGGGCCCCGCCGTCAGGGGGCTGGACTACGAGCAGTACTTC. Protein: CASSLGPAVRGLDYEQYF. The chain joins TRBV5-6 to TRBJ2-7; 8 bases fit TRBD1. Trimming took 0 bases from V and 3 from J; bases not matched to a gene: 14. Germline assignment: CDR1 SGHDT and CDR2 YYEEEE. The CDR3 spans 18 residues.

The CDR3 loop is CASSPSQGYEQYF. The CDR3 DNA sequence: TGTGCCAGCTCACCAAGTCAGGGCTACGAGCAGTACTTC. The chain has TRBV18 and TRBJ2-7; D perhaps matches TRBD1 (5 bases). Trimming stripped 2 bases from V and 3 bases from J, with 8 bases between. This CDR3 is 13 amino acids long. Looked up from germline, CDR1 is KGHSH and CDR2 is LQKENI.

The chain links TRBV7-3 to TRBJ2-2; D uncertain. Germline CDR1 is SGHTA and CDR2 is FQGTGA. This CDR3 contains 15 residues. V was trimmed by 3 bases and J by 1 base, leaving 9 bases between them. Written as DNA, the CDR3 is TGTGCCAGCAGCTTCGGCGGCCAGAACACCGGGGAGCTGTTTTTT. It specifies CASSFGGQNTGELFF.

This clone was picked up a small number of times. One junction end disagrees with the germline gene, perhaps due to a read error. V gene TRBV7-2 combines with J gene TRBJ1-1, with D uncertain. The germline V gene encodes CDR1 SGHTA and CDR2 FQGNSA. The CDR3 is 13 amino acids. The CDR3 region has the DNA TGTGCCAGCTGCTTCGTACAGAACACTGAAGCTTTCTTT. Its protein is CASCFVQNTEAFF.

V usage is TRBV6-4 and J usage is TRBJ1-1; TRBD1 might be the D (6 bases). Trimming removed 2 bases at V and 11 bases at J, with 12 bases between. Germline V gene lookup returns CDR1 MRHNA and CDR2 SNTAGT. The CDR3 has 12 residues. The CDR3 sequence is CASSDMTGGAFF. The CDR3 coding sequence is TGTGCCAGCAGTGACATGACAGGTGGGGCTTTCTTT.

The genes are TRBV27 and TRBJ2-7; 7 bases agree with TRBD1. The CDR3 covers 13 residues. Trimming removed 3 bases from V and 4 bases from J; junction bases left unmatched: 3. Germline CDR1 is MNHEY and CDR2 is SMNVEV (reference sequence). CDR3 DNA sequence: TGTGCCAGCAGTTTCGGGACAGTTTACGAGCAGTACTTC. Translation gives CASSFGTVYEQYF.

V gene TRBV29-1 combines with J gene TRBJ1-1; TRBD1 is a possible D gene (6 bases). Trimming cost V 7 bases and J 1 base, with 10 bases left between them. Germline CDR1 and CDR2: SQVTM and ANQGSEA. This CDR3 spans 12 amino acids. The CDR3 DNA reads TGCAGCGCCATGACAGGGAACACTGAAGCTTTCTTT. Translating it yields CSAMTGNTEAFF. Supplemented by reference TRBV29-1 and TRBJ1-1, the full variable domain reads SAVISQKPSRDICQRGTSLTIQCQVDSQVTMMFWYRQQPGQSLTLIATANQGSEATYESGFVIDKFPISRPNLTFSTLTVSNMSPEDSSIYLCSAMTGNTEAFFGQGTRLTVV.

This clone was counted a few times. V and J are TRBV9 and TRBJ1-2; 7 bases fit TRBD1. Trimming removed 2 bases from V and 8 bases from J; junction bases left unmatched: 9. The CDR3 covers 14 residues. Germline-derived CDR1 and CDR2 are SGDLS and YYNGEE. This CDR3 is CASSVGPGTAGYTF. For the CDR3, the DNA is TGTGCCAGCAGCGTGGGACCCGGGACAGCCGGCTACACCTTC.